The 24 T cell receptor beta chains below were found in one sample sequenced in a study of blood T cell repertoires in COVID-19. Sequencing was performed with immunoSEQ multiplex PCR; in TCRdb, only in-frame clones are kept and a portion is missing. This sample has 200,000 to 250,000 clones, with around 90% found just once. The sample comprised PBMCs or T cells enriched from blood (not recorded which). The receptors shown here come from a man between 18 and 29 years old with acute COVID-19.

The DNA of the CDR3 is TGTGCCAGCAGGGAACAGGGCTCTGGAAACACCATATATTTT. Translating gives CASREQGSGNTIYF. The gene calls are TRBV28 and TRBJ1-3, with D perhaps TRBD1 (6 bases). Germline V CDR1 and CDR2: MDHEN, SYDVKM. The CDR3 extends over 14 amino acids. V was trimmed by 6 bases and J by 0 bases, leaving 9 bases between them. The entire variable domain, with the rest obtained from reference TRBV28 and TRBJ1-3, is as follows: DVKVTQSSRYLVKRTGEKVFLECVQDMDHENMFWYRQDPGLGLRLIYFSYDVKMKEKGDIPEGYSVSREKKERFSLILESASTNQTSMYLCASREQGSGNTIYFGEGSWLTVV.

The chain is built from TRBV4-1 and TRBJ1-5, with 7 bases aligning to TRBD1. Per the germline V gene, CDR1 is MGHRA and CDR2 is YSYEKL. The junction had 4 bases not matched to a gene; V was cut back by 1 base and J by 4 bases. The CDR3 contains 15 residues. CDR3 loop: CASSQGQGGNQPQHF. The CDR3 DNA sequence: TGCGCCAGCAGCCAAGGACAGGGTGGTAATCAGCCCCAGCATTTT.

The rearrangement uses TRBV12-3 or TRBV12-4 and TRBJ1-2; TRBD1 might be the D (5 bases). The CDR3 sequence is 13 residues long. Trimming removed 11 bases at V and 6 bases at J, with 19 bases between. The CDR3 loop is CAVRAEGRHGYTF. CDR3 nucleotide sequence: TGTGCCGTCAGGGCGGAGGGGCGTCATGGCTACACCTTC.

V usage is TRBV4-1 and J usage is TRBJ2-2; 10 nucleotides match TRBD2. Per the germline V gene, CDR1 is MGHRA and CDR2 is YSYEKL. The CDR3 sequence is 16 residues long. Unmatched junction bases numbered 6, after V lost 6 bases and J lost 2 bases. CDR3 sequence reads: CASRQTSGHNTGELFF. CDR3 DNA: TGCGCCAGCAGACAGACTAGCGGGCACAACACCGGGGAGCTGTTTTTT.

V usage is TRBV5-6 and J usage is TRBJ2-1; TRBD2 is a possible D gene (6 bases). V gave up 4 bases and J gave up 2 bases, with 7 bases separating them. The CDR3 sequence is 13 residues long. Germline CDR1 reads SGHDT; CDR2 reads YYEEEE. In DNA, the CDR3 is TGTGCCAGCAGCCCGGGGGCCTACAATGAGCAGTTCTTC. Translated: CASSPGAYNEQFF. Variable domain in full (rest from reference TRBV5-6 and TRBJ2-1): DAGVTQSPTHLIKTRGQQVTLRCSPKSGHDTVSWYQQALGQGPQFIFQYYEEEERQRGNFPDRFSGHQFPNYSSELNVNALLLGDSALYLCASSPGAYNEQFFGPGTRLTVL.

The chain joins TRBV28 to TRBJ1-5; D is perhaps TRBD1 (5 bases). Germline V gene data show CDR1 as MDHEN and CDR2 as SYDVKM. The V end was cut by 5 bases, the J end by 1 base, with 9 bases between. This CDR3 is 14 amino acids long. The DNA of the CDR3 is TGTGCCAGCAGTGGGGGGAGCAGCAATCAGCCCCAGCATTTT. This codes for CASSGGSSNQPQHF.

The table lists this clone with a few counts. The chain couples TRBV6-4 to TRBJ2-3, with a weak D call TRBD2 (6 bases). Trimming stripped 2 bases from V and 5 bases from J, with 14 bases between. The CDR3 is made up of 15 amino acids. Germline V lookup: CDR1 MRHNA, CDR2 SNTAGT. CDR3 protein: CASSDGSGTGDTQYF. CDR3 in DNA: TGTGCCAGCAGTGACGGTAGCGGTACGGGAGATACGCAGTATTTT.

The chain couples TRBV6-5 to TRBJ2-3; the D gene is possibly TRBD1 (5 bases). The CDR3 covers 13 residues. Trimming shortened V by 4 bases and J by 5 bases, and 10 bases separated the two germline ends. Germline-derived CDR1 and CDR2 are MNHEY and SVGAGI. CDR3 nucleotides: TGTGCCAGCAGTTTCGGAACAGGAGATACGCAGTATTTT. Protein sequence: CASSFGTGDTQYF.

This chain joins TRBV6-5 and TRBJ2-7; D might be TRBD2 (6 bases). The germline CDR1 and CDR2 sequences are MNHEY and SVGAGI. The V end was cut by 2 bases, the J end by 3 bases, with 17 bases between. The CDR3 runs to 16 residues. The CDR3 region is CASSYESSGASYEQYF. The CDR3 DNA reads as TGTGCCAGCAGTTACGAATCGTCGGGAGCAAGCTACGAGCAGTACTTC.

This chain links TRBV7-2 with TRBJ1-2; 7 nucleotides agree with TRBD1. The CDR3 runs to 13 residues. The ends lost 5 bases at V and 7 bases at J; junction bases unmatched: 7. CDR1 SGHTA and CDR2 FQGNSA come from the germline V gene. The CDR3 is CASSRTGIGGYTF. Here the CDR3 DNA reads TGTGCCAGCAGCCGGACAGGCATAGGTGGCTACACCTTC.

The genes are TRBV2 and TRBJ2-3, with 9 bases that match TRBD1. With 1 base clipped from V and 5 bases from J, the junction kept 7 bases outside the gene matches. The CDR3 runs to 16 residues. Germline CDR1 SNHLY, CDR2 FYNNEI. This CDR3 is CASSEGPGQGRDTQYF. CDR3 coding DNA: TGTGCCAGCAGTGAAGGGCCGGGACAGGGACGAGATACGCAGTATTTT.

The chain uses TRBV3-1 (or the pseudogene TRBV3-2) and TRBJ2-3; D remains unclear. Between the trimmed V and J ends, which lost 1 base and 6 bases, there was a span of 5 bases. CDR1 and CDR2 from the germline V gene are LGHDT and YNNKEL (reference sequence). The CDR3 has 12 residues. The chain's CDR3 is CASSQGYDTQYF. The CDR3 DNA follows: TGTGCCAGCAGCCAAGGCTACGATACGCAGTATTTT.

This clone was picked up one time. The rearrangement joins TRBV18 to TRBJ2-1; 10 nucleotides align to TRBD2. This CDR3 is built from 15 residues. Germline trimming cut 3 bases from V and 6 bases from J; bases unmatched to any gene: 5. Looked up from germline, CDR1 is KGHSH and CDR2 is LQKENI. The CDR3: CASSPGGLAANEQFF. DNA for the CDR3: TGTGCCAGCTCACCCGGAGGACTAGCGGCCAATGAGCAGTTCTTC.

The chain has TRBV4-1 and TRBJ2-7; 9 bases match TRBD2. Germline trimming cut 4 bases from V and 0 bases from J; bases unmatched to any gene: 4. The CDR3 runs to 15 residues. Per the germline V gene, CDR1 is MGHRA and CDR2 is YSYEKL. CDR3 in DNA: TGCGCCAGCAGCCTACTAGCGGGCCTCTCCTACGAGCAGTACTTC. Its protein product is CASSLLAGLSYEQYF.

The V and J genes are TRBV5-1 and TRBJ1-1; D unresolved. The CDR3 contains 13 residues. CDR1 and CDR2 from the germline V gene are SGHRS and YFSETQ. V gave up 1 base and J gave up 3 bases, with 7 bases separating them. This CDR3 reads CASSLRGDTEAFF. The CDR3, as DNA: TGCGCCAGCAGCTTGCGAGGTGACACTGAAGCTTTCTTT.

V is TRBV4-1 and J is TRBJ2-7, with D possibly TRBD1 on 6 matching bases. The CDR3 spans 15 residues. Trimming cost V 1 base and J 1 base, with 11 bases left between them. CDR1 and CDR2 (germline): MGHRA, YSYEKL. The CDR3 coding sequence is TGCGCCAGCAGCCAAGCAGGGGTCAGATCCTACGAGCAGTACTTC. Its translation: CASSQAGVRSYEQYF.

The rearrangement links TRBV29-1 to TRBJ1-3; 7 bases agree with TRBD1. Germline assignment: CDR1 SQVTM and CDR2 ANQGSEA. The CDR3 is 13 amino acids. V dropped 7 bases and J dropped 4; count of bases not matched to a gene: 7. CDR3 bases: TGCAGCGCCTCGGGACAGTCAGGAAACACCATATATTTT. This translates into CSASGQSGNTIYF.

V gene TRBV6-5 combines with J gene TRBJ1-1, with 9 bases lining up with TRBD1. Per the germline V gene, CDR1 is MNHEY and CDR2 is SVGAGI. The V gene end was trimmed by 2 bases and the J gene end by 8 bases; junction bases not matched to a gene: 3. The CDR3 runs to 13 residues. The CDR3 sequence: CASSYEGQGEAFF. The CDR3 DNA sequence: TGTGCCAGCAGTTACGAGGGACAGGGAGAAGCTTTCTTT.

This CDR3 reads CASSFIWDRGDTGELFF. CDR3 nucleotide sequence: TGTGCCAGCAGTTTCATTTGGGACAGGGGTGACACCGGGGAGCTGTTTTTT. The chain combines TRBV28 with TRBJ2-2; 10 bases match TRBD1. This CDR3 spans 17 amino acids. From germline, CDR1 is MDHEN and CDR2 SYDVKM. V was clipped by 3 bases and J by 3 bases; unmatched bases: 7.

CDR3 loop: CASSQGQGWTGELFF. In nucleotides, the CDR3 is TGTGCCAGCTCGCAGGGGCAGGGGTGGACCGGGGAGCTGTTTTTT. The chain carries TRBV9 and TRBJ2-2, with TRBD1 as a possible D gene (6 bases). The CDR3 covers 15 residues. CDR1 is SGDLS and CDR2 is YYNGEE in the germline V gene. Trimming shortened V by 7 bases and J by 5 bases, and 18 bases separated the two germline ends.

This sequence joins TRBV7-6 and TRBJ2-1; the match to TRBD2 covers 10 bases. Germline assignment: CDR1 SGHVS and CDR2 FNYEAQ. This CDR3 has 18 residues. J was trimmed by 0 bases and V by 3 bases; bases with no gene match: 8. CDR3 DNA sequence: TGTGCCAGCAGCTTGGAGACTAGCGGGCAGAGCTCCTACAATGAGCAGTTCTTC. Its protein is CASSLETSGQSSYNEQFF. Based on the CDR3 plus reference TRBV7-6 and TRBJ2-1, the full variable domain is GAGVSQSPRYKVTKRGQDVALRCDPISGHVSLYWYRQALGQGPEFLTYFNYEAQQDKSGLPNDRFSAERPEGSISTLTIQRTEQRDSAMYRCASSLETSGQSSYNEQFFGPGTRLTVL.

The chain carries TRBV5-1 and TRBJ1-1, with TRBD1 matching over 7 bases. V was pared by 0 bases and J by 0 bases, with 8 bases of the junction left unmatched. The CDR3 has 17 amino acids. Germline CDR1 is SGHRS and CDR2 is YFSETQ. In nucleotides, the CDR3 is TGCGCCAGCAGCTTGGACATACCGGGACAGATGAACACTGAAGCTTTCTTT. Amino acid sequence: CASSLDIPGQMNTEAFF.

V is TRBV19 and J is TRBJ2-7, with 8 bases that match TRBD1. The CDR3 totals 15 residues. Germline V lookup: CDR1 LNHDA, CDR2 SQIVND (reference sequence). J lost 5 bases, V lost 5 bases, and 11 bases had no gene match. Here the CDR3 DNA reads TGTGCCAGTAGTGCGGGTTACAGGGGGAGGAACGAGCAGTACTTC. As protein: CASSAGYRGRNEQYF.

This chain connects TRBV7-3 to TRBJ2-2; 9 bases match TRBD2. Looked up from germline, CDR1 is SGHTA and CDR2 is FQGTGA. V trimming: 5 bases; J trimming: 2 bases; junction bases outside the gene matches: 3. CDR3 length: 15 residues. The CDR3, as DNA: TGTGCCAGCAGCCCGACTAGCGGAAACACCGGGGAGCTGTTTTTT. Residues: CASSPTSGNTGELFF.